A selection of T cell receptor beta chains follows, all from one sample in a study of T cells in Graves' hyperthyroidism and ophthalmopathy. TCRdb processed the multiplex PCR reads anew with MiXCR; each CDR3 protein has one entry. The sample yields under 300,000 distinct CDR3 sequences, about an eighth seen once. Input material: blood. The receptors here all came from a woman aged 40 to 50 with Graves' hyperthyroidism. The CDR3 runs from the conserved cysteine through the conserved F or W. A D gene is named only where the DNA matches it firmly. The size of a clone is reported for some rows only, either as once, few or many, or as a class for expanded clones.

TRBD2 | many | TRBJ2-7 | TRBV11-2 | CASSVLSGSSYEQYF | TGTGCCAGCAGCGTCCTGAGCGGGAGCTCCTACGAGCAGTACTTC
TRBD2 | many | TRBJ2-3 | TRBV3-1 | CASAVSGRFYTQYF | TGTGCCAGTGCCGTCAGCGGGAGATTTTATACGCAGTATTTT
TRBD1 | . | TRBJ1-1 | TRBV13 | CASSLGDRMVVATEAFF | TGTGCCAGCAGCTTAGGGGACAGGATGGTTGTCGCCACTGAAGCTTTCTTT
. | many | TRBJ2-1 | TRBV7-9 | CASSQGENEQFF | TGTGCCAGCAGCCAAGGTGAAAATGAGCAGTTCTTC
. | many | TRBJ2-7 | TRBV3-1 | CASSQGGPLQYF | TGTGCCAGCAGCCAAGGGGGACCCTTGCAGTACTTC
TRBD1 | many | TRBJ1-4 | TRBV6-5 | CASSFDRDLRKLFF | TGTGCCAGCAGTTTCGACAGGGACCTGCGGAAACTGTTTTTT
. | many | TRBJ1-1 | TRBV24-1 | CATSDSRQRNTEAFF | TGTGCCACCAGTGATTCTAGACAGAGGAACACTGAAGCTTTCTTT
. | many | TRBJ2-1 | TRBV27 | CASSLRGLNEQFF | TGTGCCAGCAGTTTAAGAGGTTTGAATGAGCAGTTCTTC
. | many | TRBJ1-6 | TRBV28 | CASSRQDLHSPLHF | TGTGCCAGCAGCCGACAGGACCTTCATTCACCCCTCCACTTT
. | few | TRBJ2-3 | TRBV6-1 | CASRRQQSTDTQYF | TGTGCCAGCCGAAGACAGCAGAGCACAGATACGCAGTATTTT
. | few | TRBJ1-2 | TRBV30 | CAWSVLGQNYGYTF | TGTGCCTGGAGTGTACTGGGGCAGAACTATGGCTACACCTTC
TRBD1 | many | TRBJ1-2 | TRBV19 | CASEGTADNYGYTF | TGTGCCAGTGAAGGGACAGCGGATAACTATGGCTACACCTTC
. | few | TRBJ2-7 | TRBV2 | CASSGGLDYEQYF | TGTGCCAGCAGTGGGGGACTTGATTACGAGCAGTACTTC
TRBD2 | many | TRBJ2-1 | TRBV5-1 | CASSLGLAGGAYNEQFF | TGCGCCAGCAGCTTGGGACTAGCGGGAGGGGCGTACAATGAGCAGTTCTTC
TRBD1 | many | TRBJ2-7 | TRBV20-1 | CSARDRTGQGGYEQYF | TGCAGTGCTAGAGATAGGACGGGACAGGGGGGCTACGAGCAGTACTTC
TRBD2 | many | TRBJ2-3 | TRBV29-1 | CSVLGLAGDTQYF | TGCAGCGTACTGGGCCTAGCGGGAGATACGCAGTATTTT
. | many | TRBJ2-7 | TRBV7-9 | CASSNSGRVEQYF | TGTGCCAGCAGCAACAGCGGCCGGGTGGAGCAGTACTTC
. | many | TRBJ2-3 | TRBV6-5 | CASSYSSGVLTDTQYF | TGTGCCAGCAGTTACTCCTCGGGAGTCCTAACAGATACGCAGTATTTT
. | many | TRBJ2-5 | TRBV20-1 | CSAGPPGKQETQYF | TGCAGTGCAGGCCCCCCGGGAAAACAAGAGACCCAGTACTTC